What follows are 24 T cell receptor beta chains derived from one specimen sequenced in a study of regulatory T cells in long-lasting Graves disease. Both iRepertoire HTBI primers and Arm-PCR of CDR3 regions were used to build the TCR beta libraries. TCRdb reanalysed the multiplex PCR reads using MiXCR and keeps one entry per CDR3 protein. This sample has some 400,000 distinct CDR3 sequences, with 15% found just once. Time point reported: newly diagnosed GD, antithyroid drugs for less than 3 months. The TCR library was made from RNA that had been extracted from PBMCs in TRIzol. These data were also filed under a second study, of T cells in Graves' hyperthyroidism and ophthalmopathy.

This specimen was peripheral blood mononuclear cells (PBMCs), taken at new diagnosis, from a patient treated with antithyroid drugs. The receptors were gathered from a woman under 40 with Graves disease.

As concerns this clonotype: Possible read error: a much larger clone is one base away. The chain recombines TRBV30 with TRBJ1-1; no definite D call. V shed 0 bases and J shed 1 base, with 6 bases lying between them. The germline V gene has CDR1 GTSNPN and CDR2 SVGIG (reference sequence). The CDR3 totals 13 residues. The CDR3 spells CAWSVCSNTEAFF. CDR3 in DNA: TGTGCCTGGAGTGTTTGCTCGAACACTGAAGCTTTCTTT.

This clonotype was observed at least ten times. V gene TRBV10-1 combines with J gene TRBJ2-7; the match to TRBD2 covers 10 bases. Trimming cost V 2 bases and J 6 bases; bases outside gene matches: 4. Germline CDR1 and CDR2: WNHNN and SYGVQD (reference sequence). The CDR3 runs 14 residues. This chain's CDR3 is CASSEVRTSGEQYF. As DNA, the CDR3 is TGCGCCAGCAGTGAGGTCAGGACTAGCGGCGAGCAGTACTTC.

This chain connects TRBV10-2 to TRBJ1-1; 7 bases are a match to TRBD1. Looked up from germline, CDR1 is WSHSY and CDR2 is SAAADI. J was trimmed by 0 bases and V by 6 bases; bases with no gene match: 16. CDR3 length: 18 residues. For the CDR3, the DNA is TGCGCCAGCAGCTATCGACAGGGCAAGCTCGATTTGAACACTGAAGCTTTCTTT. Protein product: CASSYRQGKLDLNTEAFF.

This clonotype appeared many times. This chain's CDR3 is CASGTQGPSTDTQYF. DNA of the CDR3: TGTGCCAGCGGTACTCAGGGGCCTAGCACAGATACGCAGTATTTT. The J gene is TRBJ2-3, the V gene TRBV6-2 or TRBV6-3, with D possibly TRBD1 on 6 matching bases. The CDR3 contains 15 residues. Germline lookup yields CDR1 MNHEY and CDR2 SVGEGT. V was trimmed by 8 bases and J by 0 bases, leaving 15 bases between them.

This clonotype occurred a few times. The chain carries TRBV4-1 and TRBJ1-3; a weak D match, TRBD1 (6 bases). The CDR3 contains 17 residues. The germline gives CDR1 MGHRA, CDR2 YSYEKL. V lost 2 bases and J lost 0, with 14 bases in between. In DNA form, the CDR3 reads TGCGCCAGCAGCCAAAAACCGGACAGTTCCTCTGGAAACACCATATATTTT. Translation gives CASSQKPDSSSGNTIYF.

J is TRBJ1-4 and V is TRBV7-9; TRBD1 aligns across 7 bases. The CDR3 sequence is 15 residues long. With 4 bases clipped from V and 0 bases from J, the junction kept 2 bases outside the gene matches. Germline loops: CDR1 SEHNR, CDR2 FQNEAQ (reference sequence). CDR3 residues: CASSWDRSTNEKLFF. The CDR3 bases are TGTGCCAGCAGCTGGGACAGATCAACTAATGAAAAACTGTTTTTT. The full variable domain, with the rest looked up from reference TRBV7-9 and TRBJ1-4, is DTGVSQNPRHKITKRGQNVTFRCDPISEHNRLYWYRQTLGQGPEFLTYFQNEAQLEKSRLLSDRFSAERPKGSFSTLEIQRTEQGDSAMYLCASSWDRSTNEKLFFGSGTQLSVL.

This clonotype was counted ten times or more. V gene TRBV5-1 combines with J gene TRBJ2-7, with D possibly TRBD2 on 5 matching bases. Trimming removed 0 bases at V and 2 bases at J, with 9 bases between. Germline values: CDR1 SGHRS, CDR2 YFSETQ. The CDR3 extends over 14 amino acids. The DNA of the CDR3 is TGCGCCAGCAGCTTGGTTCAGGAGGCCTACGAGCAGTACTTC. This translates into CASSLVQEAYEQYF.

V usage is TRBV7-9 and J usage is TRBJ2-1; 7 nucleotides agree with TRBD2. Germline V CDR1 and CDR2: SEHNR, FQNEAQ (reference sequence). This CDR3 has 13 amino acids. Unmatched junction bases numbered 8, after V lost 6 bases and J lost 9 bases. The CDR3 sequence: CASRSGVGGEQFF. The CDR3 DNA reads TGTGCCAGCAGGAGCGGGGTAGGCGGTGAGCAGTTCTTC.

The table lists this clonotype with many counts. V gene TRBV12-5 combines with J gene TRBJ2-3; 10 nucleotides align to TRBD2. The CDR3 is made up of 13 amino acids. Unmatched junction bases numbered 2, after V lost 1 base and J lost 10 bases. Germline V CDR1 and CDR2: LGHNT, FRNRAP. CDR3 region: CASGLALAGAQYF. The CDR3 bases are TGTGCTAGTGGTTTGGCGCTAGCGGGAGCGCAGTATTTT.

V is TRBV19 and J is TRBJ1-5; no clear D gene. V was trimmed by 7 bases and J by 5 bases, leaving 21 bases between them. The CDR3 runs 16 residues. Germline lookup yields CDR1 LNHDA and CDR2 SQIVND (reference sequence). CDR3: CASTRVPGRPDQPQHF. DNA of the CDR3: TGTGCCAGTACCCGCGTTCCGGGCCGACCCGATCAGCCCCAGCATTTT.

Many counts were recorded for this clonotype. The V call is TRBV11-3, the J call TRBJ2-1, with D unresolved. The V and J ends lost 5 bases and 4 bases respectively, with 12 bases between them. There are 14 residues in the CDR3. Germline V lookup: CDR1 SGHNT, CDR2 YENEEA. The CDR3: CASSARTSYNEQFF. The DNA of the CDR3 is TGTGCCAGCAGCGCCCGGACGTCGTACAATGAGCAGTTCTTC.

The chain joins TRBV11-3 to TRBJ2-1; 7 bases align to TRBD2. The CDR3 is 15 amino acids. Germline V gene lookup returns CDR1 SGHNT and CDR2 YENEEA. With V trimmed by 0 bases and J by 10 bases, 9 bases remained unmatched. CDR3 loop: CASSLEEAGAGEQFF. DNA of the CDR3: TGTGCCAGCAGCTTAGAGGAGGCGGGAGCGGGCGAGCAGTTCTTC.

Remarks on this clonotype: A far larger clone lies a single base away; this is likely a read error. The V call is TRBV6-1, the J call TRBJ2-7; tentative D call: TRBD1 (6 bases). Germline CDR1 and CDR2: MNHNS and SASEGT. This CDR3 comprises 12 residues. CDR3 protein: CAGRGGAYEQYF. The CDR3 DNA reads TGTGCCGGCAGGGGCGGAGCGTACGAGCAGTACTTC.

This chain uses TRBV5-1 with TRBJ2-2; TRBD2 agrees at 12 bases. The V segment lost 4 bases and the J segment 7 bases; nucleotides outside the gene matches: 8. This CDR3 has 16 residues. CDR1 and CDR2 from the germline V gene are SGHRS and YFSETQ. This chain's CDR3 is CASSVTSGSIGGELFF. The DNA for the CDR3 is TGCGCCAGCAGCGTGACTAGCGGGAGTATCGGCGGGGAGCTGTTTTTT.

There are a few counts of this clonotype. The chain couples TRBV7-9 to TRBJ1-6; D is perhaps TRBD1 (5 bases). CDR1 SEHNR and CDR2 FQNEAQ come from the germline V gene (reference sequence). Trimming took 3 bases from V and 8 from J, leaving 11 bases between them. The CDR3 sequence is 14 residues long. Written as DNA, the CDR3 is TGTGCCAGCAGCTTTGACAGTACCTATTCACCCCTCCACTTT. It is translated as CASSFDSTYSPLHF. Full variable domain (outside the CDR3, taken from reference TRBV7-9 and TRBJ1-6): DTGVSQNPRHKITKRGQNVTFRCDPISEHNRLYWYRQTLGQGPEFLTYFQNEAQLEKSRLLSDRFSAERPKGSFSTLEIQRTEQGDSAMYLCASSFDSTYSPLHFGNGTRLTVT.

This clonotype was counted ten times or more. The genes are TRBV18 and TRBJ2-1, with unresolved D. This CDR3 contains 13 residues. V lost 1 base to trimming and J lost 6 bases, with 7 bases between them. Germline assignment: CDR1 KGHSH and CDR2 LQKENI. The CDR3 reads CASSPQQVNEQFF. The CDR3, as DNA: TGTGCCAGCTCACCACAGCAGGTCAATGAGCAGTTCTTC.

This clonotype was observed at least ten times. CDR3: CASSLLTDSYEQYF. The CDR3 nucleotides are TGTGCCAGCAGTTTGTTAACCGACTCCTACGAGCAGTACTTC. This chain joins TRBV12-3 or TRBV12-4 and TRBJ2-7; D not certain. The CDR3 totals 14 residues. Trimming pared 3 bases from V and 0 bases from J, leaving 9 bases between.

This clonotype was seen at least ten times. The chain carries TRBV2 and TRBJ2-3, with D possibly matching TRBD2 (5 bases). CDR3 size: 16 residues. Per the germline V gene, CDR1 is SNHLY and CDR2 is FYNNEI. The ends were cut back, 10 bases at V and 2 bases at J, with 22 bases in the middle. The DNA of the CDR3 is TGTGCCACCCCTCCCCAAACGGGATCCCACACAGATACGCAGTATTTT. It is translated as CATPPQTGSHTDTQYF.

This clonotype was seen more than once but under ten times. The chain combines TRBV5-6 with TRBJ1-2; 7 bases line up with TRBD1. Germline V CDR1 and CDR2: SGHDT, YYEEEE. V lost 5 bases to trimming and J lost 5 bases; unmatched junction nucleotides: 12. The CDR3 loop spans 15 amino acids. The CDR3: CASSSGTAFGYGYTF. In nucleotides, the CDR3 is TGTGCCAGCAGTTCCGGGACAGCCTTCGGATATGGCTACACCTTC.

Of note for this clonotype: Being one base from a much bigger clone, this may be a read error. The V and J genes are TRBV6-2 or TRBV6-3 and TRBJ2-7; 10 bases line up with TRBD1. The CDR3 extends over 14 amino acids. The V gene's germline CDR1 is MNHEY and CDR2 SVGEGT. CDR3 residues: CTSRAGTGAYEQYF. DNA of the CDR3: TGTACCAGCAGGGCCGGGACAGGGGCCTACGAGCAGTACTTC.

Worth noting for this clonotype: A clone one base away is much larger, so this may be a read error. The J gene is TRBJ2-7, the V gene TRBV7-9, with 7 positions matching TRBD2. The CDR3 runs 16 residues. In germline, CDR1 is SEHNR, CDR2 FQNEAQ (reference sequence). Trimming at V came to 4 bases and at J to 7 bases, leaving 16 bases not matched to a gene. CDR3 loop: CASSSYRGRRSEEQYF. CDR3 nucleotides: TGTGCCAGCAGCTCGTATCGCGGGAGACGGTCGGAAGAGCAGTACTTC.

The table lists this clonotype with many counts. This chain links TRBV24-1 with TRBJ1-5; no clear D. This CDR3 is 13 amino acids long. Trimming took off 6 bases at V and 7 bases at J, with 12 bases between the two ends. CDR1 is KGHDR and CDR2 is SFDVKD in the germline V gene. CDR3 sequence: CATSNSGFQPQHF. The DNA of the CDR3 is TGTGCCACCAGTAATTCGGGTTTCCAGCCCCAGCATTTT.

This chain connects TRBV20-1 to TRBJ1-1, with D possibly TRBD1 on 6 matching bases. The germline V and J ends were trimmed by 6 bases and 0 bases, with 8 bases remaining between them. Germline CDR1 is DFQATT and CDR2 is SNEGSKA (reference sequence). This CDR3 spans 12 amino acids. DNA for the CDR3: TGCAGTGCAGGACAGTTGAACACTGAAGCTTTCTTT. It encodes CSAGQLNTEAFF.

This clonotype was picked up many times. This chain links TRBV2 with TRBJ2-7; 11 bases fit TRBD1. With V trimmed by 4 bases and J by 7 bases, 9 bases remained unmatched. The CDR3 spans 15 residues. In germline, CDR1 is SNHLY, CDR2 FYNNEI. The CDR3 loop is CASSGLGQGAREQYF. The CDR3 DNA sequence: TGTGCCAGCAGTGGCCTAGGACAGGGGGCTAGAGAGCAGTACTTC.